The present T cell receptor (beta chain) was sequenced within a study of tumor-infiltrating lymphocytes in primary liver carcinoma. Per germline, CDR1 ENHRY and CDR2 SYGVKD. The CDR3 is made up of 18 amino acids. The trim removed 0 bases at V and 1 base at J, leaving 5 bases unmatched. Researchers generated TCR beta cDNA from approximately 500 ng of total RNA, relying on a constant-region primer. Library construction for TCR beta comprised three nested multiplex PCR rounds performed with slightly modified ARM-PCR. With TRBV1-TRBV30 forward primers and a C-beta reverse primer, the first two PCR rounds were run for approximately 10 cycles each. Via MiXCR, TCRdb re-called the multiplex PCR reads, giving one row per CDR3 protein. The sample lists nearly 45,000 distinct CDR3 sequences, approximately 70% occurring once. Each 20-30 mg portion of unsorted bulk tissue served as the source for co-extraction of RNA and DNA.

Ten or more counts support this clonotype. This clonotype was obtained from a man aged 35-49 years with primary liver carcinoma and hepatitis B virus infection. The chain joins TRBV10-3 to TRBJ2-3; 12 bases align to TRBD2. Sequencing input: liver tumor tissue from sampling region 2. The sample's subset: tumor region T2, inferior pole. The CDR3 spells CAISESLAGGPRTDTQYF. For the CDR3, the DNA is TGTGCCATCAGTGAGTCTCTAGCGGGAGGGCCCCGCACAGATACGCAGTATTTT.